This T cell receptor beta chain was observed in a study of post-analysis software for immune sequencing data. Researchers reported that TCR beta cDNA libraries carried unique molecular identifiers. TCRdb re-analysed the PCR reads in MiXCR, keeping a single row per CDR3 protein. The profile shows approximately 730,000 distinct CDR3 sequences, 46% of them singletons. From germline, CDR1 is DFQATT and CDR2 SNEGSKA (reference sequence). The CDR3 contains 16 residues. V was pared by 5 bases and J by 5 bases, with 24 bases between. Study results and limitations: About five TRBV segments appeared more often in patients than in controls, and TRBV5-6, TRBV5-1 and TRBV20-1 were among these.

Remarks on this clonotype: No antigen is known for it.

Sequences were obtained from blood. V gene TRBV20-1 combines with J gene TRBJ1-2; D possibly corresponds to TRBD1 (6 bases). The sequence was collected from a girl between 5 and 17 years old with multiple sclerosis. In DNA form, the CDR3 reads TGCAGTGCTCGGTACCAGTCAGCGGGGGCCCTATATGGCTACACCTTC. Protein: CSARYQSAGALYGYTF.